This T cell receptor (beta chain) was sequenced for a study of identical twins. This clonotype was seen at least ten times. Its antigen remains unknown. The study, taken as a whole, reports: In beta out-of-frame sequences, the excess sharing between twins was weaker. Abundant beta clonotypes from cord blood bore fewer insertions; memory repertoires lacked this pattern.

V trimming: 3 bases; J trimming: 4 bases; junction bases outside the gene matches: 13. This CDR3 is 17 amino acids long. Germline CDR1 and CDR2: MNHEY and SMNVEV (reference sequence). A universal primer site was incorporated via template switching, and the cDNA contained unique molecular identifiers. TCRdb analysed the 5' RACE reads with MiXCR anew, one entry per CDR3 protein. This sample yields approximately 140,000 distinct CDR3 sequences, of which approximately 4% are seen a single time; approximately 7.6% belongs to the top ten. Sequenced material: memory T cells sorted from blood. The chain recombines TRBV27 with TRBJ2-7; 9 bases fit TRBD2. The receptor was isolated from a man in his late teens or twenties in good health. CDR3 sequence: CASSLYVGTSSMYEQYF. The CDR3 region has the DNA TGTGCCAGCAGTTTGTACGTTGGGACTAGCTCAATGTACGAGCAGTACTTC.